Sequencing of this T cell receptor (beta chain) was carried out in a study of Ad26.COV2.S vaccination and SARS-CoV-2 variants. The germline gives CDR1 GTSNPN, CDR2 SVGIG (reference sequence). With 7 bases removed from V and 1 base from J, the gap between germline ends came to 18 bases. CDR3 size: 15 residues. The repertoire was sequenced with immunoSEQ multiplex PCR; TCRdb's copy has only in-frame clones and lacks some. Among about 350,000 clones, approximately 84% were seen once, and the ten largest hold roughly 3.1%. Treatment specified: roughly 20 received Ad26.COV2.S at low or high dose, single or two shots; about 5 received placebo; per-sample allocation not given. Collection of the samples took place on day 63 after the first injection of vaccine or placebo. Donation was by an adult aged 18-55 years who was in Boston. Expressing Wuhan-strain SARS-CoV-2 spike, an Ad26 vector served as the vaccine.

The receptor was isolated from a person between 18 and 59 years old who received the Ad26.COV2.S COVID-19 vaccine or a placebo. Source: peripheral blood, taken in a trial of Ad26.COV2.S vaccine versus placebo. The chain links TRBV30 to TRBJ2-3, with D maybe TRBD2 (6 bases). The CDR3, as DNA: TGTGCCTCCCAAATTAGCGGTACTCGCACAGATACGCAGTATTTT. Amino acids: CASQISGTRTDTQYF.